The entry below describes one T cell receptor beta chain. The target antigen is unknown. This entry comes from a study of shared clonotypes between healthy human individuals. About the study: Every donor yielded three CD4 naive, three CD4 memory, two CD8 naive and one CD8 memory plate. Findings of the study overall: A generally larger estimated richness was seen in naive subsets than in memory subsets.

For each subset, genomic DNA was distributed in equal portions over several immunoSEQ plates. How the authors handled the data: Filtering was not the same, since immunoSEQ gave junction-only sequences without quality scores. TCRdb keeps only in-frame clones here, not all; method: immunoSEQ multiplex PCR. That table supplies the V and J calls and clone size; D and trimming were determined from the DNA. The repertoire holds around 690,000 clones, with around 91% as singletons. The CDR3 is 15 amino acids. Deletions cut 8 bases from V and 8 bases from J, with 21 bases between. Germline V gene sequence: CDR1 MGHDK, CDR2 SYGVNS.

Sample: memory CD8+ T cells from PBMCs. The subset is: CD45RO+ cells pooled with CCR7-negative TemRA cells. This chain links TRBV25-1 with TRBJ1-4, with a possible D match to TRBD1 (5 bases). This clonotype was sampled from a man younger than 30 in good health. Some clones in this sample may be carry-over from other donors' samples. In DNA form, the CDR3 reads TGTGCCAGCGAGTTAGGGGAGGGGCTAAGAGAAAAACTGTTTTTT. Translation gives CASELGEGLREKLFF. Filled out from reference TRBV25-1 and TRBJ1-4, the complete variable domain reads EADIYQTPRYLVIGTGKKITLECSQTMGHDKMYWYQQDPGMELHLIHYSYGVNSTEKGDLSSESTVSRIRTEHFPLTLESARPSHTSQYLCASELGEGLREKLFFGSGTQLSVL.